Described below is a single T cell receptor beta chain sequence and its context. Its antigen is still unknown. 5'RACE with constant-segment primers built TCRalpha and TCRbeta cDNA libraries with UMIs. TCRdb re-derived calls from the 5' RACE reads in MiXCR, one entry per CDR3 protein. Found here are roughly 550,000 distinct CDR3 sequences, about 20% of them singletons; the top ten hold around 13%. The data derive from a study of T-cell memory formation after mild COVID-19. General study points: SARS-CoV-2 specificity of second-wave clones peaking day 37 was unconfirmed. Clones which contracted sat mainly in CM and EM if CD4+, and in EMRA if CD8+. Later expanders leaned CD4+, whereas day 15 to 85 contracting clones were balanced CD4/CD8.

The CDR3 length is 18 residues. Per germline, CDR1 LGHNA and CDR2 YSLEER. The V and J ends lost 0 bases and 0 bases respectively, with 16 bases between them. This receptor was taken from an adult woman who had mild COVID-19 (a few samples of this study predate the infection). Cell type and time point are not known. Sequenced: PBMCs or a T cell subset sorted from them (not recorded which). This rearrangement joins TRBV4-3 to TRBJ2-3; D might be TRBD1 or TRBD2, each matching 5 bases. This chain's CDR3 is CASSQDWDAGPSTDTQYF. CDR3 DNA: TGCGCCAGCAGCCAAGACTGGGACGCAGGGCCAAGCACAGATACGCAGTATTTT.